The 14 T cell receptor beta chains below come from one sample, sequenced in a study of OX40 agonist ivuxolimab in advanced cancers. Profiling relied on immunoSEQ multiplex PCR, and the TCRdb table lists in-frame clones only, not all of them. The sample has about 64,000 clones, roughly nine tenths seen once. This specimen was CD4+ or CD8+ T cells sorted from blood, taken in a trial of the OX40 agonist ivuxolimab. The receptors originated from an adult with an advanced solid tumor such as melanoma, head and neck, liver or kidney cancer.

This clone has more than one count but fewer than ten. V gene TRBV11-2 combines with J gene TRBJ2-7; no definite D call. The CDR3 has 11 amino acids. V was trimmed by 5 bases and J by 7 bases, leaving 9 bases between them. The germline V gene has CDR1 SGHAT and CDR2 FQNNGV. The chain's CDR3 is CASSLSREQYF. CDR3 DNA: TGTGCCAGCAGCCTATCGAGGGAGCAGTACTTC. Complete variable domain (other parts from reference TRBV11-2 and TRBJ2-7): EAGVAQSPRYKIIEKRQSVAFWCNPISGHATLYWYQQILGQGPKLLIQFQNNGVVDDSQLPKDRFSAERLKGVDSTLKIQPAKLEDSAVYLCASSLSREQYFGPGTRLTVT.

The chain links TRBV6-1 to TRBJ2-7; no reliable D call. Germline V gene lookup returns CDR1 MNHNS and CDR2 SASEGT. Trimming removed 8 bases from V and 2 bases from J, with 19 bases in between. The CDR3 totals 15 residues. For the CDR3, the DNA is TGTGCCAGCCAACCGGGCCAAACAACAACCTACGAGCAGTACTTC. It codes for CASQPGQTTTYEQYF.

The chain links TRBV9 to TRBJ2-1; TRBD2 matches 12 bases. V trimming: 0 bases; J trimming: 7 bases; junction bases outside the gene matches: 5. CDR1 and CDR2 (germline): SGDLS, YYNGEE. The CDR3 extends over 16 amino acids. The CDR3 DNA follows: TGTGCCAGCAGCGTAGCGACTAGCGGGAGTGGGAATGAGCAGTTCTTC. It is translated as CASSVATSGSGNEQFF.

The rearrangement uses TRBV5-1 and TRBJ2-7, with 9 bases aligning to TRBD2. Trimming removed 0 bases from V and 12 bases from J; junction bases left unmatched: 7. This CDR3 is built from 13 residues. Germline lookup yields CDR1 SGHRS and CDR2 YFSETQ. The CDR3 reads CASSLEVAGVVYF. In DNA form, the CDR3 reads TGCGCCAGCAGCTTGGAAGTAGCGGGAGTGGTGTACTTC. The full variable domain, with the rest looked up from reference TRBV5-1 and TRBJ2-7, is KAGVTQTPRYLIKTRGQQVTLSCSPISGHRSVSWYQQTPGQGLQFLFEYFSETQRNKGNFPGRFSGRQFSNSRSEMNVSTLELGDSALYLCASSLEVAGVVYFGPGTRLTVT.

V is TRBV28 and J is TRBJ2-1; 8 nucleotides agree with TRBD2. The V gene's germline CDR1 is MDHEN and CDR2 SYDVKM. The J segment lost 3 bases and the V segment lost 5 bases, leaving 9 bases of the junction unmatched. CDR3 length: 16 amino acids. CDR3 bases: TGTGCCAGCAGTCCTTCCCACAGCGGGGGCTACAATGAGCAGTTCTTC. This gives the protein CASSPSHSGGYNEQFF.

This rearrangement joins TRBV27 to TRBJ1-5; no definite D call. V was pared by 0 bases and J by 0 bases, with 6 bases between. Looked up from germline, CDR1 is MNHEY and CDR2 is SMNVEV (reference sequence). This CDR3 region has 15 residues. CDR3 amino acids: CASSLSRDSNQPQHF. As DNA, the CDR3 is TGTGCCAGCAGTTTATCGCGGGATAGCAATCAGCCCCAGCATTTT.

The genes are TRBV5-6 and TRBJ2-7; D gene unclear. Trimming removed 4 bases from V and 6 bases from J, with 11 bases in between. The CDR3 is made up of 12 amino acids. Germline V gives CDR1 SGHDT, CDR2 YYEEEE. CDR3 residues: CASSRYYSEQYF. CDR3 DNA sequence: TGTGCCAGCAGCCGTTATTATAGCGAGCAGTACTTC.

This chain uses TRBV10-3 with TRBJ1-4; 7 nucleotides align to TRBD1. Germline V CDR1 and CDR2: ENHRY, SYGVKD. Losses at the gene ends were 4 bases for V and 3 bases for J; bases not matched to a gene: 2. This CDR3 contains 14 residues. Written as DNA, the CDR3 is TGTGCCATCAGTGGGACAGGTTCTAATGAAAAACTGTTTTTT. Translated: CAISGTGSNEKLFF.

This sequence joins TRBV2 and TRBJ2-1; 9 bases line up with TRBD2. The V gene's germline CDR1 is SNHLY and CDR2 FYNNEI. V was clipped by 6 bases and J by 4 bases; unmatched bases: 4. The CDR3 covers 14 residues. The CDR3 loop is CASRGGGVYNEQFF. The DNA for the CDR3 is TGTGCCAGCAGAGGCGGGGGGGTATACAATGAGCAGTTCTTC.

The chain is built from TRBV11-2 and TRBJ2-1; D remains ambiguous. The CDR3 contains 16 residues. Germline CDR1 and CDR2: SGHAT and FQNNGV. The V gene lost 4 bases and the J gene lost 0 bases, with 13 bases spanning the gap. CDR3 in DNA: TGTGCCAGCAGCTCTTATGGGCCCAGCTCCTACAATGAGCAGTTCTTC. Translating gives CASSSYGPSSYNEQFF. The full variable domain, with the rest looked up from reference TRBV11-2 and TRBJ2-1, is EAGVAQSPRYKIIEKRQSVAFWCNPISGHATLYWYQQILGQGPKLLIQFQNNGVVDDSQLPKDRFSAERLKGVDSTLKIQPAKLEDSAVYLCASSSYGPSSYNEQFFGPGTRLTVL.

This sequence joins TRBV6-5 and TRBJ2-3; D call uncertain. The V end was cut by 8 bases, the J end by 0 bases, with 9 bases between. From germline, CDR1 is MNHEY and CDR2 SVGAGI. CDR3 length: 13 amino acids. The CDR3 sequence: CASFGPSTDTQYF. The CDR3 DNA follows: TGTGCCAGCTTTGGACCGAGCACAGATACGCAGTATTTT.

The rearrangement links TRBV6-1 to TRBJ2-2; 11 bases are a match to TRBD2. The length of the CDR3 is 16 residues. Losses at the gene ends were 4 bases for V and 4 bases for J; bases not matched to a gene: 5. Germline assignment: CDR1 MNHNS and CDR2 SASEGT. The CDR3 DNA reads TGTGCCAGCAGTGTTACTAGCGGGAGTTTCACCGGGGAGCTGTTTTTT. Its translation: CASSVTSGSFTGELFF.

J is TRBJ2-7 and V is TRBV5-5; 12 nucleotides align to TRBD2. Germline CDR1 SGHKS, CDR2 YYEKEE (reference sequence). The V and J ends lost 7 bases and 3 bases, in that order; junction bases with no gene match: 11. The CDR3 covers 16 residues. As DNA, the CDR3 is TGTGCCAGCGGGCGACTAGCGGGAGTCGTCGACTACGAGCAGTACTTC. It yields the protein CASGRLAGVVDYEQYF.

The chain links TRBV6-6 to TRBJ1-1; D perhaps matches TRBD1 (5 bases). V lost 0 bases to trimming and J lost 4 bases, with 12 bases between them. This CDR3 has 15 residues. Per the germline V gene, CDR1 is MNHNY and CDR2 is SVGAGI (reference sequence). CDR3: CASSYSMWGTTEAFF. DNA for the CDR3: TGTGCCAGCAGTTACTCGATGTGGGGGACCACTGAAGCTTTCTTT.